This TCR beta chain originates from a study of spatial heterogeneity in lung cancer. For the study at large: More than eight raw reads, on average, carried each unique TCR and UMI combination.

The time point is: sample taken at primary tumor resection. Whole RNA, which was extracted from tumor, nontumor lung tissue or frozen PBMC, was sequenced without any cell sorting. The donor group consisted of roughly 76 patients who had untreated, early-stage non-small cell lung cancer. Each TCR cDNA molecule bore a unique molecular identifier. TCRdb reprocessed the 5' RACE reads with MiXCR, giving one entry per CDR3 protein. The sample yields 82,000 or so distinct CDR3 sequences, 10% to 15% seen once. Overall study results and limits: Ubiquitous expanded tumor TCRs appeared in blood more at resection than follow-up.

On this clonotype itself: Antigen unknown.

The CDR3 covers 15 residues. Germline assignment: CDR1 MNHEY and CDR2 SMNVEV (reference sequence). Trimming cost V 0 bases and J 4 bases, with 12 bases left between them. This sequence was found in a male donor with early-stage non-small cell lung cancer. The sequenced sample was PBMCs, obtained at surgery. The rearrangement joins TRBV27 to TRBJ1-2; D gene uncertain. The DNA of the CDR3 is TGTGCCAGCAGTTTATCGCTAGAGGGTCTCTATGGCTACACCTTC. Protein: CASSLSLEGLYGYTF.